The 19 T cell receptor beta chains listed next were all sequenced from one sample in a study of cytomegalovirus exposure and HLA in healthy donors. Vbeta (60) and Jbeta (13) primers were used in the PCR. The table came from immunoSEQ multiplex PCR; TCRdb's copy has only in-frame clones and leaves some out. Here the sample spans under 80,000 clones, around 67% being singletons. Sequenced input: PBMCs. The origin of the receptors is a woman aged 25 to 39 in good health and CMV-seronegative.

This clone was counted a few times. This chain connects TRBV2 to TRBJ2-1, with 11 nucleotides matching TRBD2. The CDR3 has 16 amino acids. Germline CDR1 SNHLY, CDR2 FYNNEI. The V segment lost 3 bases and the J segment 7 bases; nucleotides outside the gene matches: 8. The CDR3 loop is CASSDLAGGAGNEQFF. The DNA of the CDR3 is TGTGCCAGCAGTGACCTAGCGGGGGGCGCGGGGAATGAGCAGTTCTTC.

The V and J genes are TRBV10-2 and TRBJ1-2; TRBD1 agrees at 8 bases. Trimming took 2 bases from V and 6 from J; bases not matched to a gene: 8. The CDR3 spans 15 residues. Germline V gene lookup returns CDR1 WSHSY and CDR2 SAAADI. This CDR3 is CASSEGGQGHDGYTF. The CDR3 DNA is TGCGCCAGCAGTGAGGGCGGACAGGGTCATGATGGCTACACCTTC.

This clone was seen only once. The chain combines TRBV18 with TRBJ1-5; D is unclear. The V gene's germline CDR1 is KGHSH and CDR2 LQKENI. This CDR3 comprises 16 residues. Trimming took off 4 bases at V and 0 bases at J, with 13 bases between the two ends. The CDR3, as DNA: TGTGCCAGCTCACTCTCAACACCGAATAGCAATCAGCCCCAGCATTTT. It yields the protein CASSLSTPNSNQPQHF.

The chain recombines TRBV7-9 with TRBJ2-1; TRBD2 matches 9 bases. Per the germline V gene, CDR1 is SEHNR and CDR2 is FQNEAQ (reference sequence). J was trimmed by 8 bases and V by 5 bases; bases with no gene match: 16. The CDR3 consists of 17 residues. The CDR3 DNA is TGTGCCAGCAGCAACCCCCAGCGGGGGGAAGAAAGGGATGAGCAGTTCTTC. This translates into CASSNPQRGEERDEQFF.

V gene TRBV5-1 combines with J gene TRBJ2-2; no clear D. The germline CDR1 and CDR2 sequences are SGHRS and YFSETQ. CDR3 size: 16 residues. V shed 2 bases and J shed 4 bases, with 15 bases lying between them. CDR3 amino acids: CASSFLTVSGTGELFF. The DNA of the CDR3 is TGCGCCAGCAGCTTCTTGACGGTTTCGGGCACCGGGGAGCTGTTTTTT.

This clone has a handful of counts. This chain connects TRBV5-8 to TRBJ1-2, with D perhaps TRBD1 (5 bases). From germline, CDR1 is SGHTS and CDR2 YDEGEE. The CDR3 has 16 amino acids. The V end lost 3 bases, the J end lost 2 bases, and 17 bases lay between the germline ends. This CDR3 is CASSWTRRAGNYGYTF. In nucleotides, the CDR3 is TGTGCCAGCAGCTGGACCCGACGGGCAGGGAACTATGGCTACACCTTC.

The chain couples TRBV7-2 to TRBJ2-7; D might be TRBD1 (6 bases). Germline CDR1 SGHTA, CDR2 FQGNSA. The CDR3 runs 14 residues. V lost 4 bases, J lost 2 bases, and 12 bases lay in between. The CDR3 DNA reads TGTGCCAGCAGCTCCCAACAGGGTCCCTACGAGCAGTACTTC. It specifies CASSSQQGPYEQYF.

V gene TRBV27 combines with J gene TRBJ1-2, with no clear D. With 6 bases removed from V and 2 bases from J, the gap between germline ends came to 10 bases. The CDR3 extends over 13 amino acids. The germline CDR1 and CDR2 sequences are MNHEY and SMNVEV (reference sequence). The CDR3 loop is CASRGRLNYGYTF. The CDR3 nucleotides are TGTGCCAGCAGAGGGAGATTAAACTATGGCTACACCTTC.

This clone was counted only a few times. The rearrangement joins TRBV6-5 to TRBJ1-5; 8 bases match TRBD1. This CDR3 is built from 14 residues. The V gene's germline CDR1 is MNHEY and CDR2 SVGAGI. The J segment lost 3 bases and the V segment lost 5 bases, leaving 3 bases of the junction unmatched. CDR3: CASSEQGVNQPQHF. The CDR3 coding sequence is TGTGCCAGCAGTGAACAGGGGGTCAATCAGCCCCAGCATTTT.

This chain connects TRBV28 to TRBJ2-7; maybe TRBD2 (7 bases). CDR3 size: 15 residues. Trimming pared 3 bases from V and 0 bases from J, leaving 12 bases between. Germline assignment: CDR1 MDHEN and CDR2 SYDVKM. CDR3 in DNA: TGTGCCAGCAGTTTTGGCGGGGGCTACTCCTACGAGCAGTACTTC. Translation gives CASSFGGGYSYEQYF.

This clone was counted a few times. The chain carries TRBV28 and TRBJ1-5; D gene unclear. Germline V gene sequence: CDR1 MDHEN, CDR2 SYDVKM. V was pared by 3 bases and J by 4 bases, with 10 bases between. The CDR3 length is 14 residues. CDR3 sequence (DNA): TGTGCCAGCAGTTTGTCGGGATCGAATCAGCCCCAGCATTTT. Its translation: CASSLSGSNQPQHF.

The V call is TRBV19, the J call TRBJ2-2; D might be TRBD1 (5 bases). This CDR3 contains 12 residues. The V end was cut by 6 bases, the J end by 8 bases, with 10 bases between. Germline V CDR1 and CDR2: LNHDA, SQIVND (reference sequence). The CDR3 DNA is TGTGCCAGTAGATTGACAGTTGGGGAGCTGTTTTTT. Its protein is CASRLTVGELFF.

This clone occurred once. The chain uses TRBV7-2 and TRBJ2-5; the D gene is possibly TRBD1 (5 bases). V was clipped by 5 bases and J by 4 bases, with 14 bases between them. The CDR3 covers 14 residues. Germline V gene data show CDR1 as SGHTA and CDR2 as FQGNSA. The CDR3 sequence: CASSLLGRRETQYF. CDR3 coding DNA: TGTGCCAGCAGCCTATTGGGGCGGAGAGAGACCCAGTACTTC.

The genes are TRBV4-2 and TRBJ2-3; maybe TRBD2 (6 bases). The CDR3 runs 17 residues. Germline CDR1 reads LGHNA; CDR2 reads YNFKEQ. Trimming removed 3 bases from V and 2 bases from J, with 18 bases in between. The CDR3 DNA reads TGTGCCAGCAGCCACGCCCAATGGGCTAGCGACACAGATACGCAGTATTTT. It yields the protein CASSHAQWASDTDTQYF.

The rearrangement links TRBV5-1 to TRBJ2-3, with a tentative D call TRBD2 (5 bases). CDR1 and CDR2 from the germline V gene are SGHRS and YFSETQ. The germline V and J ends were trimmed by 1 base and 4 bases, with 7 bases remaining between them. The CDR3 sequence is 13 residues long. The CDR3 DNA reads TGCGCCAGCAGCTTGAATAGCGCAGATACGCAGTATTTT. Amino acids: CASSLNSADTQYF.

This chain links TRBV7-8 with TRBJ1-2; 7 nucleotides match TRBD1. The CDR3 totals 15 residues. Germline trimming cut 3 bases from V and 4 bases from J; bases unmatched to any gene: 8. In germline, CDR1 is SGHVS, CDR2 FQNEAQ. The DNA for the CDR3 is TGTGCCAGCAGCTTGGAGACAGGGAGTTTCTATGGCTACACCTTC. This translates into CASSLETGSFYGYTF.

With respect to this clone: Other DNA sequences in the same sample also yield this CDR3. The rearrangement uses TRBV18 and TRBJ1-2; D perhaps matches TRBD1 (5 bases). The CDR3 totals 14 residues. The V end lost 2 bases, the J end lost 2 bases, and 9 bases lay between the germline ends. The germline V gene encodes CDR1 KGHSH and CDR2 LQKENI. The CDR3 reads CASSPTQGNYGYTF. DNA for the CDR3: TGTGCCAGCTCACCAACCCAGGGAAACTATGGCTACACCTTC.

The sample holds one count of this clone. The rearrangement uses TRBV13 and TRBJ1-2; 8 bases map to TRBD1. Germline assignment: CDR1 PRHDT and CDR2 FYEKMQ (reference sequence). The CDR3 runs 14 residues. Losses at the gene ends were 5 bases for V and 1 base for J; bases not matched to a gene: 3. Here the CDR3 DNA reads TGTGCCAGCAGCACCGACAGGGGTAACTATGGCTACACCTTC. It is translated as CASSTDRGNYGYTF.

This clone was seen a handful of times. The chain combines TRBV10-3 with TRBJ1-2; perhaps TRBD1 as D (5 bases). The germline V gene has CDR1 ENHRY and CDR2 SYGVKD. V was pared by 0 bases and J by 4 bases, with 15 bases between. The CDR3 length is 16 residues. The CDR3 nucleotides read TGTGCCATCAGTGAGTCTCGCGGCGGGACGCTCTATGGCTACACCTTC. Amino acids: CAISESRGGTLYGYTF.